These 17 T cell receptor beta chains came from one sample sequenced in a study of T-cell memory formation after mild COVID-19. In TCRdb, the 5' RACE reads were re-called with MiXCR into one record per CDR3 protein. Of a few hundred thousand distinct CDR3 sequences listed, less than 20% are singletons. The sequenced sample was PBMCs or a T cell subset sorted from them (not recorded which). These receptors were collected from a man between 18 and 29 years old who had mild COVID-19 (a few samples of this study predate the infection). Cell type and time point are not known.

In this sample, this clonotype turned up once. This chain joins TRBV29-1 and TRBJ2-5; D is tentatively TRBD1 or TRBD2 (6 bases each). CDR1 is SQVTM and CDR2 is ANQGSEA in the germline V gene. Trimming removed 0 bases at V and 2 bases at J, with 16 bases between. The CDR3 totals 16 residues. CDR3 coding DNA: TGCAGCGTTGAAGAAGGGGGGTCAGGGATACAAGAGACCCAGTACTTC. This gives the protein CSVEEGGSGIQETQYF.

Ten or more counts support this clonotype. For the CDR3, the DNA is TGTGCCAGCAGCTTAAGGTCCCAGAGAGGCTACGAGCAGTACTTC. Translated, it gives CASSLRSQRGYEQYF. The genes are TRBV5-5 and TRBJ2-7; D is ambiguous. V lost 2 bases and J lost 3, with 15 bases in between. Germline lookup yields CDR1 SGHKS and CDR2 YYEKEE (reference sequence). This CDR3 comprises 15 residues.

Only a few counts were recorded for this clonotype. CDR3 sequence reads: CASSLTGTGTNGYTF. CDR3 in DNA: TGCGCCAGCAGCTTAACCGGGACAGGGACTAATGGCTACACCTTC. This rearrangement joins TRBV5-1 to TRBJ1-2; 9 bases align to TRBD1. The CDR3 length is 15 residues. With 2 bases clipped from V and 6 bases from J, the junction kept 8 bases outside the gene matches. In germline, CDR1 is SGHRS, CDR2 YFSETQ.

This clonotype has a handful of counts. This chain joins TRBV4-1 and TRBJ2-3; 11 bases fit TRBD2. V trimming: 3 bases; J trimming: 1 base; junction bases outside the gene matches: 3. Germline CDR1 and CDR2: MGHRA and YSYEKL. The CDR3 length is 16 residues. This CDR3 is CASSHSTSGGTDTQYF. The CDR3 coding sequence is TGCGCCAGCAGCCACTCGACTAGCGGGGGCACAGATACGCAGTATTTT.

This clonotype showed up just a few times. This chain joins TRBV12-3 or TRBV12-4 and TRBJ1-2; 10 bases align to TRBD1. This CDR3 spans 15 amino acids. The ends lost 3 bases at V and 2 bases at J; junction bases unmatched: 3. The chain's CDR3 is CASSLATGGNYGYTF. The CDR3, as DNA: TGTGCCAGCAGTTTGGCGACAGGGGGCAACTATGGCTACACCTTC.

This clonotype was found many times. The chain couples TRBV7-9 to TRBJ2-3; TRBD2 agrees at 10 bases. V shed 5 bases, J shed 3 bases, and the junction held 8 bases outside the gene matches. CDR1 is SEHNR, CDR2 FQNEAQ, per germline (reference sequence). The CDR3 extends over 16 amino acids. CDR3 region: CASSPTLAGATDTQYF. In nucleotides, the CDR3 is TGTGCCAGCAGCCCAACCCTAGCGGGGGCTACAGATACGCAGTATTTT. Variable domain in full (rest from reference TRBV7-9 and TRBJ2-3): DTGVSQNPRHKITKRGQNVTFRCDPISEHNRLYWYRQTLGQGPEFLTYFQNEAQLEKSRLLSDRFSAERPKGSFSTLEIQRTEQGDSAMYLCASSPTLAGATDTQYFGPGTRLTVL.

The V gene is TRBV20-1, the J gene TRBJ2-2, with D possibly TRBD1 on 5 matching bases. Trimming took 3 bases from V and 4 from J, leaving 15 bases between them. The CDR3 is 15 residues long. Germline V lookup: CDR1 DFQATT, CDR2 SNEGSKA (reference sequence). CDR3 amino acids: CSARGRRESTGELFF. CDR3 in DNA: TGCAGTGCTAGGGGTCGCAGGGAAAGCACCGGGGAGCTGTTTTTT.

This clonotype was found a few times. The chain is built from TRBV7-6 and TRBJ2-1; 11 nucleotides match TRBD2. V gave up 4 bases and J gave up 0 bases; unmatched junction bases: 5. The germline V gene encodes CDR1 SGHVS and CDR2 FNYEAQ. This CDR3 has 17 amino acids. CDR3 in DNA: TGTGCCAGCAGCTCCAGACTAGCGGGGAGCTCCTACAATGAGCAGTTCTTC. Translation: CASSSRLAGSSYNEQFF. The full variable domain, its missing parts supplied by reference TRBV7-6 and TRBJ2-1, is GAGVSQSPRYKVTKRGQDVALRCDPISGHVSLYWYRQALGQGPEFLTYFNYEAQQDKSGLPNDRFSAERPEGSISTLTIQRTEQRDSAMYRCASSSRLAGSSYNEQFFGPGTRLTVL.

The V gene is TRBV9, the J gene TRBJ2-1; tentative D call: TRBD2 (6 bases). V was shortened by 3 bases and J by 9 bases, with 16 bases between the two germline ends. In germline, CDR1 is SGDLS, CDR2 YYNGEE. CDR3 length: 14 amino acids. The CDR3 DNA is TGTGCCAGCAGCGGCGGGACCCGCGGCGGTGAGCAGTTCTTC. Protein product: CASSGGTRGGEQFF.

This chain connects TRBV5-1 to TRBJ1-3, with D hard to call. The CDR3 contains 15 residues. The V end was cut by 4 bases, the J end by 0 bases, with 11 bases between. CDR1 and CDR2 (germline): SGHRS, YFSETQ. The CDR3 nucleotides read TGCGCCAGCAGCCCACGGGGATTCTCTGGAAACACCATATATTTT. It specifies CASSPRGFSGNTIYF.

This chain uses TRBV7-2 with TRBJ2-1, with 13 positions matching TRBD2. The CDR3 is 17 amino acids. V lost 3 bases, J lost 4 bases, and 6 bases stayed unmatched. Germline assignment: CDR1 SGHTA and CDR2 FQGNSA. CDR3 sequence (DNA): TGTGCCAGCAGCTTGGGTAGACTAGCGGGGGGATACAATGAGCAGTTCTTC. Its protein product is CASSLGRLAGGYNEQFF.

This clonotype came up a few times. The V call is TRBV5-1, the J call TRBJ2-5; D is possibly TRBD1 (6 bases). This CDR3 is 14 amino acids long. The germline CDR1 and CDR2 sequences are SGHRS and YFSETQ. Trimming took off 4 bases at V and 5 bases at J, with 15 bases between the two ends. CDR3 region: CASSHGTSKETQYF. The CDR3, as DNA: TGCGCCAGCAGCCATGGGACATCGAAGGAGACCCAGTACTTC.

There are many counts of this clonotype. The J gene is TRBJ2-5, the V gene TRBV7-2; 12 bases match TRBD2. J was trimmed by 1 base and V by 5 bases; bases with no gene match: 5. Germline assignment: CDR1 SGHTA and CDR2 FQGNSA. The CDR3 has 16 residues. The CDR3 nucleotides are TGTGCCAGCAGCCTTGGACTAGCGGGGAGCCAAGAGACCCAGTACTTC. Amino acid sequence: CASSLGLAGSQETQYF.

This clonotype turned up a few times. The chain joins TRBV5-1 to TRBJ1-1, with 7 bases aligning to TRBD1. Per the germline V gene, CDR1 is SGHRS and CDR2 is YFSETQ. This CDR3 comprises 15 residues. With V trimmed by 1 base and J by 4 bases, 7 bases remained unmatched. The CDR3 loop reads CASSLIGGGGTEAFF. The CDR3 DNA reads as TGCGCCAGCAGCTTGATAGGGGGCGGGGGCACTGAAGCTTTCTTT.

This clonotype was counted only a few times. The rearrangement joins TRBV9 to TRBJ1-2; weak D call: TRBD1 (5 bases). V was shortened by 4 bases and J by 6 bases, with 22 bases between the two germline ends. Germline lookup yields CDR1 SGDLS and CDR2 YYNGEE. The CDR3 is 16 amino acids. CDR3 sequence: CASSSPTREAIDGYTF. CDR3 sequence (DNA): TGTGCCAGCAGCTCGCCAACCAGGGAGGCAATAGATGGCTACACCTTC.

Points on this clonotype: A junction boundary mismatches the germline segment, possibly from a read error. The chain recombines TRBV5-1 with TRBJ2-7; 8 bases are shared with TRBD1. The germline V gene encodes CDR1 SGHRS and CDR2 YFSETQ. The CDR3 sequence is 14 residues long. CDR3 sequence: CASTLDREAYEQYF. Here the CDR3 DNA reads TGCGCCAGCACCTTGGACAGGGAGGCCTACGAGCAGTACTTC.

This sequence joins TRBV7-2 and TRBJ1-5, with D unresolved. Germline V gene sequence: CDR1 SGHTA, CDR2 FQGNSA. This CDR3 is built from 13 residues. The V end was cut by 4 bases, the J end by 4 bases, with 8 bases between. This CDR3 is CASSSVGNQPQHF. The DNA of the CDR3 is TGTGCCAGCAGCTCCGTTGGAAATCAGCCCCAGCATTTT.